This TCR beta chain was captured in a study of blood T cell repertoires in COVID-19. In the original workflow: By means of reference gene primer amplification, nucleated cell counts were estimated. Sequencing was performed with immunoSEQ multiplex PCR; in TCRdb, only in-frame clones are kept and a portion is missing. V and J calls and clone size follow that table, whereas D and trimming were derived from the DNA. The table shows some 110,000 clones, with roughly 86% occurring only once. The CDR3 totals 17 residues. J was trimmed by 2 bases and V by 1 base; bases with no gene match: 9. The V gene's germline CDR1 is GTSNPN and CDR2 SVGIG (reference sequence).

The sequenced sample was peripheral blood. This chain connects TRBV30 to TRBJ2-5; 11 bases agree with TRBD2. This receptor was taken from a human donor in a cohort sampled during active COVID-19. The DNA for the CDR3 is TGTGCCTGGAGTGGTCCCGGGACTAGCGGACCTCAAGAGACCCAGTACTTC. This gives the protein CAWSGPGTSGPQETQYF.